The 10 T cell receptor beta chains below all came from one sample that was sequenced in a study of long-term antiretroviral therapy in people with HIV. Version v3.0 of the immunoSEQ assay was performed at survey level. Sequencing used immunoSEQ multiplex PCR; TCRdb keeps in-frame clones, though not all of them. The sample has approximately 29,000 clones, about nine tenths seen once. The material sequenced was unsorted PBMCs, taken 5.2 years after starting antiretroviral therapy. These receptors all come from a woman in her thirties or forties with HIV.

V and J are TRBV11-2 and TRBJ2-1; 7 nucleotides align to TRBD2. CDR1 and CDR2 (germline): SGHAT, FQNNGV. Trimming took 5 bases from V and 2 from J; bases not matched to a gene: 9. The CDR3 spans 16 residues. CDR3: CASSPRRGTTYNEQFF. In nucleotides, the CDR3 is TGTGCCAGCAGCCCCAGGCGGGGGACGACCTACAATGAGCAGTTCTTC.

This clone was recorded once. V usage is TRBV11-2 and J usage is TRBJ2-5; D unclear. The germline gives CDR1 SGHAT, CDR2 FQNNGV. Trimming left V 2 bases short and J 4 bases short, with 2 bases between. The CDR3 covers 11 residues. Here the CDR3 reads CASSLLETQYF. Here the CDR3 DNA reads TGTGCCAGCAGCTTATTAGAGACCCAGTACTTC.

J is TRBJ2-5 and V is TRBV7-2; 8 bases line up with TRBD2. The V gene's germline CDR1 is SGHTA and CDR2 FQGNSA. J was trimmed by 1 base and V by 3 bases; bases with no gene match: 7. The CDR3 consists of 16 residues. CDR3 residues: CASSFRPGLAQETQYF. CDR3 sequence (DNA): TGTGCCAGCAGCTTTAGGCCAGGACTAGCCCAAGAGACCCAGTACTTC.

The J gene is TRBJ1-1, the V gene TRBV6-5; D gene ambiguous. Trimming removed 4 bases from V and 4 bases from J, with 16 bases in between. There are 15 residues in the CDR3. Germline CDR1 reads MNHEY; CDR2 reads SVGAGI. The CDR3 region is CASSSRQRLVTEAFF. CDR3 DNA sequence: TGTGCCAGCAGTTCACGACAACGTTTGGTCACTGAAGCTTTCTTT.

This sequence joins TRBV19 and TRBJ1-1; possible D gene TRBD1, 6 bases. Trimming took off 8 bases at V and 5 bases at J, with 18 bases between the two ends. Germline lookup yields CDR1 LNHDA and CDR2 SQIVND (reference sequence). CDR3 length: 14 residues. Here the CDR3 DNA reads TGTGCCAGTCGTTTAAGGGGGGCTAGTACTGAAGCTTTCTTT. Residues: CASRLRGASTEAFF.

The chain has TRBV11-2 and TRBJ2-5; D might be TRBD1 (6 bases). The CDR3 length is 15 residues. V was cut by 7 bases and J by 2 bases, with 17 bases left in between. Germline-derived CDR1 and CDR2 are SGHAT and FQNNGV. The CDR3 nucleotides are TGTGCCAGCAAACCTACAGGGCCGTCGCAAGAGACCCAGTACTTC. This codes for CASKPTGPSQETQYF.

The V gene is TRBV7-2, the J gene TRBJ1-5; no reliable D call. V lost 8 bases to trimming and J lost 3 bases, with 8 bases between them. CDR1 SGHTA and CDR2 FQGNSA come from the germline V gene. The length of the CDR3 is 12 residues. Here the CDR3 DNA reads TGTGCCAGCGCCCCCGCCAATCAGCCCCAGCATTTT. Its translation: CASAPANQPQHF. Variable domain in full (rest from reference TRBV7-2 and TRBJ1-5): GAGVSQSPSNKVTEKGKDVELRCDPISGHTALYWYRQSLGQGLEFLIYFQGNSAPDKSGLPSDRFSAERTGGSVSTLTIQRTQQEDSAVYLCASAPANQPQHFGDGTRLSIL.

This chain uses TRBV11-2 with TRBJ1-2, with D possibly being TRBD1 (6 bases). The CDR3 extends over 14 amino acids. V was trimmed by 4 bases and J by 2 bases, leaving 11 bases between them. Germline V gene data show CDR1 as SGHAT and CDR2 as FQNNGV. The chain's CDR3 is CASSSSDRNYGYTF. The CDR3 coding sequence is TGTGCCAGCAGCTCCTCGGACAGAAACTATGGCTACACCTTC.

The chain is built from TRBV19 and TRBJ1-2, with D maybe TRBD1 (5 bases). The V and J ends lost 9 bases and 4 bases respectively, with 12 bases between them. Germline values: CDR1 LNHDA, CDR2 SQIVND (reference sequence). CDR3 length: 12 amino acids. The CDR3 nucleotides are TGTGCCAGCCGGGACCACTTCTATGGCTACACCTTC. This sequence encodes CASRDHFYGYTF.

The CDR3: CASSFSPPDRGLMIEHF. CDR3 nucleotides: TGTGCCAGCAGCTTCTCCCCACCAGACAGGGGGCTTATGATAGAGCATTTT. V usage is TRBV27 and J usage is TRBJ1-5, with TRBD1 identical over 10 bases. The CDR3 sequence is 17 residues long. With V trimmed by 6 bases and J by 14 bases, 22 bases remained unmatched. Germline V CDR1 and CDR2: MNHEY, SMNVEV (reference sequence).